A single sample is the source of the 31 T cell receptor beta chains below, sequenced in a study of blood T cell repertoires in COVID-19. TCRdb's table, derived via immunoSEQ multiplex PCR, lists solely in-frame clones and lacks some. The repertoire has about 170,000 clones, 80% to 90% of them found once; the top ten carry less than 4.5%. The specimen sequenced was PBMCs or T cells enriched from blood (not recorded which). Source of these receptors: a woman between 50 and 59 years old in a cohort exposed to, infected with or recovered from COVID-19 (not recorded which).

For this clone: Mismatch with germline at one junction end may stem from a read error. V usage is TRBV19 and J usage is TRBJ2-3; D perhaps matches TRBD2 (6 bases). CDR3 length: 15 amino acids. Germline CDR1 and CDR2: LNHDA and SQIVND (reference sequence). The CDR3 reads CASRIGGIGTDTQYF. In DNA, the CDR3 is TGTGCCAGTAGGATAGGAGGGATTGGCACAGATACGCAGTATTTT. The variable domain in full, with the rest retrieved from reference TRBV19 and TRBJ2-3, is DGGITQSPKYLFRKEGQNVTLSCEQNLNHDAMYWYRQDPGQGLRLIYYSQIVNDFQKGDIAEGYSVSREKKESFPLTVTSAQKNPTAFYLCASRIGGIGTDTQYFGPGTRLTVL.

V gene TRBV27 combines with J gene TRBJ1-5; TRBD1 might be the D (5 bases). The V gene's germline CDR1 is MNHEY and CDR2 SMNVEV (reference sequence). The CDR3 has 15 amino acids. V lost 1 base to trimming and J lost 3 bases, with 10 bases between them. CDR3 amino acids: CASSLWQGSNQPQHF. As DNA, the CDR3 is TGTGCCAGCAGTTTATGGCAGGGCTCCAATCAGCCCCAGCATTTT.

The rearrangement links TRBV10-3 to TRBJ2-2, with D possibly TRBD2 on 6 matching bases. The length of the CDR3 is 11 residues. CDR1 ENHRY and CDR2 SYGVKD come from the germline V gene. Trimming left V 8 bases short and J 6 bases short, with 7 bases between. The CDR3 loop reads CAIGEAGELFF. In nucleotides, the CDR3 is TGTGCCATCGGGGAGGCCGGGGAGCTGTTTTTT.

This clone was counted a single time. The chain is built from TRBV9 and TRBJ1-2, with D possibly TRBD1 on 5 matching bases. Per germline, CDR1 SGDLS and CDR2 YYNGEE. This CDR3 has 15 amino acids. With 7 bases removed from V and 0 bases from J, the gap between germline ends came to 16 bases. The CDR3: CASGEQEPANYGYTF. The CDR3 nucleotides read TGTGCCAGCGGTGAACAGGAGCCAGCTAACTATGGCTACACCTTC.

The rearrangement joins TRBV24-1 to TRBJ2-1; 9 positions match TRBD1. The CDR3 consists of 18 residues. CDR1 is KGHDR, CDR2 SFDVKD, per germline. V was clipped by 0 bases and J by 5 bases; unmatched bases: 10. CDR3 nucleotides: TGTGCCACCAGTGATTTGCAACGGGGACAGGGTCTAAACAATGAGCAGTTCTTC. Translated, it gives CATSDLQRGQGLNNEQFF.

The rearrangement uses TRBV19 and TRBJ1-1; TRBD1 aligns across 8 bases. The length of the CDR3 is 14 residues. Germline loops: CDR1 LNHDA, CDR2 SQIVND (reference sequence). V gave up 6 bases and J gave up 11 bases; unmatched junction bases: 14. The CDR3 spells CASRPPAGGAAAFF. CDR3 nucleotide sequence: TGTGCCAGTAGGCCCCCCGCAGGGGGCGCGGCCGCTTTCTTT.

The chain is built from TRBV7-2 and TRBJ2-1, with D possibly being TRBD1 (6 bases). V was cut by 1 base and J by 3 bases, with 10 bases left in between. CDR3 length: 15 amino acids. The germline V gene encodes CDR1 SGHTA and CDR2 FQGNSA. The CDR3 sequence is CASSLGTANYNEQFF. CDR3 sequence (DNA): TGTGCCAGCAGCTTAGGGACAGCAAACTACAATGAGCAGTTCTTC. Complete variable domain (other parts from reference TRBV7-2 and TRBJ2-1): GAGVSQSPSNKVTEKGKDVELRCDPISGHTALYWYRQSLGQGLEFLIYFQGNSAPDKSGLPSDRFSAERTGGSVSTLTIQRTQQEDSAVYLCASSLGTANYNEQFFGPGTRLTVL.

The chain employs TRBV28 and TRBJ2-4; D might be TRBD1 (6 bases). Trimming stripped 5 bases from V and 0 bases from J, with 11 bases between. The germline gives CDR1 MDHEN, CDR2 SYDVKM. The CDR3 totals 15 residues. DNA of the CDR3: TGTGCCAGCAGTCGGACAGAAATAGCCAAAAACATTCAGTACTTC. Its translation is CASSRTEIAKNIQYF. Supplemented by reference TRBV28 and TRBJ2-4, the full variable domain reads DVKVTQSSRYLVKRTGEKVFLECVQDMDHENMFWYRQDPGLGLRLIYFSYDVKMKEKGDIPEGYSVSREKKERFSLILESASTNQTSMYLCASSRTEIAKNIQYFGAGTRLSVL.

V and J are TRBV29-1 and TRBJ1-1, with D perhaps TRBD1 (5 bases). The CDR3 loop spans 13 amino acids. The germline CDR1 and CDR2 sequences are SQVTM and ANQGSEA. Between the trimmed V and J ends, which lost 7 bases and 8 bases, there was a span of 20 bases. This CDR3 reads CSARGGSSPEAFF. CDR3 DNA sequence: TGCAGCGCCCGGGGCGGGAGCAGCCCCGAAGCTTTCTTT.

This clone was recorded a few times. The V and J genes are TRBV2 and TRBJ1-2; a weak D match, TRBD1 (5 bases). The CDR3 is made up of 13 amino acids. Germline V gene data show CDR1 as SNHLY and CDR2 as FYNNEI. V lost 8 bases and J 2 bases, leaving 12 bases between the germline ends. The CDR3 reads CASAQRGNYGYTF. The DNA of the CDR3 is TGTGCCAGCGCTCAGCGGGGGAACTATGGCTACACCTTC.

DNA for the CDR3: TGTGCCAGCAGCATGACAGGGGGCTGGACTGAAGCTTTCTTT. Amino acids: CASSMTGGWTEAFF. The V gene is TRBV7-2, the J gene TRBJ1-1, with TRBD1 matching 10 bases. From germline, CDR1 is SGHTA and CDR2 FQGNSA. With 5 bases clipped from V and 5 bases from J, the junction kept 5 bases outside the gene matches. CDR3 size: 14 residues.

This clone occurred a few times. The V and J genes are TRBV30 and TRBJ1-2; 7 bases line up with TRBD1. V lost 3 bases to trimming and J lost 2 bases; unmatched junction nucleotides: 9. The CDR3 is made up of 15 amino acids. The germline V gene encodes CDR1 GTSNPN and CDR2 SVGIG (reference sequence). The CDR3 DNA reads as TGTGCCTGGAGGCCTCTTGGGACAGTCAACTATGGCTACACCTTC. Translating gives CAWRPLGTVNYGYTF.

The V and J genes are TRBV7-9 and TRBJ2-5; D is unresolved. V lost 5 bases to trimming and J lost 7 bases, with 14 bases between them. CDR1 and CDR2 from the germline V gene are SEHNR and FQNEAQ (reference sequence). The CDR3 sequence is 13 residues long. DNA for the CDR3: TGTGCCAGCAGCCTCGGGTCGTCCGGGACCCAGTACTTC. Its protein is CASSLGSSGTQYF.

This sequence joins TRBV3-1 (or the pseudogene TRBV3-2) and TRBJ1-5; TRBD1 matches 7 bases. Germline V gene sequence: CDR1 LGHDT, CDR2 YNNKEL (reference sequence). The V gene end was trimmed by 3 bases and the J gene end by 5 bases; junction bases not matched to a gene: 10. This CDR3 is built from 16 residues. The CDR3 DNA reads as TGTGCCAGCAGCCAGGGTCCGGACAGGAGATATCAGCCCCAGCATTTT. Protein product: CASSQGPDRRYQPQHF.

J is TRBJ1-1 and V is TRBV5-8; a possible D gene is TRBD1 (6 bases). Germline V lookup: CDR1 SGHTS, CDR2 YDEGEE. V shed 4 bases and J shed 1 base, with 14 bases lying between them. This CDR3 region has 15 residues. The CDR3 DNA follows: TGTGCCAGCAGCAAACAGACAGGCCCGAACACTGAAGCTTTCTTT. Protein sequence: CASSKQTGPNTEAFF.

The gene calls are TRBV5-6 and TRBJ2-1, with a tentative D call TRBD1 (6 bases). CDR3 length: 15 residues. Germline-derived CDR1 and CDR2 are SGHDT and YYEEEE. Trimming took off 3 bases at V and 0 bases at J, with 10 bases between the two ends. CDR3 DNA sequence: TGTGCCAGCAGCTCGGACAGAAGCTCCTACAATGAGCAGTTCTTC. Its translation is CASSSDRSSYNEQFF.

The V call is TRBV5-4, the J call TRBJ1-1; maybe TRBD1 (6 bases). The germline V gene has CDR1 SGHNT and CDR2 YYREEE (reference sequence). Trimming shortened V by 2 bases and J by 5 bases, and 16 bases separated the two germline ends. The CDR3 runs to 15 residues. CDR3 sequence (DNA): TGTGCCAGCAGCTTATTACAGGGAAGGTCGACTGAAGCTTTCTTT. This gives the protein CASSLLQGRSTEAFF.

A single count supports this clone. The gene calls are TRBV19 and TRBJ1-1; a possible D gene is TRBD1 (5 bases). Germline loops: CDR1 LNHDA, CDR2 SQIVND (reference sequence). The CDR3 runs to 19 residues. V lost 5 bases to trimming and J lost 0 bases, with 25 bases between them. This chain's CDR3 is CASSGSWWGTPDLNTEAFF. The CDR3 DNA follows: TGTGCCAGTAGTGGGTCCTGGTGGGGGACTCCGGACCTGAACACTGAAGCTTTCTTT.

The chain links TRBV14 to TRBJ1-6, with 9 bases that match TRBD1. The CDR3 consists of 14 residues. V shed 6 bases, J shed 13 bases, and the junction held 10 bases outside the gene matches. The germline V gene encodes CDR1 SGHDN and CDR2 FVKESK. The CDR3 nucleotides read TGTGCCAGCAGTCGGGGACAGGGCCTAACCCCCCTCCACTTT. This codes for CASSRGQGLTPLHF.

The chain joins TRBV7-2 to TRBJ1-6; 8 nucleotides align to TRBD1. J gave up 3 bases and V 5 bases, and 6 bases lay outside the gene matches. Germline V gene data show CDR1 as SGHTA and CDR2 as FQGNSA. This CDR3 contains 16 residues. CDR3 DNA: TGTGCCAGCAGCATCGACGACAGGGGCTATAATTCACCCCTCCACTTT. Translated: CASSIDDRGYNSPLHF.

The table lists this clone with a count of one. The chain employs TRBV11-2 and TRBJ2-1, with D perhaps TRBD2 (6 bases). This CDR3 contains 13 residues. Germline-derived CDR1 and CDR2 are SGHAT and FQNNGV. Deletions cut 6 bases from V and 12 bases from J, with 18 bases between. Written as DNA, the CDR3 is TGTGCCAGCAGGCCCTCATGGGGGGAAGGGCAGTTCTTC. It translates to CASRPSWGEGQFF.

The chain uses TRBV29-1 and TRBJ2-2; D possibly corresponds to TRBD1 (6 bases). Trimming removed 7 bases from V and 2 bases from J, with 17 bases in between. Germline V lookup: CDR1 SQVTM, CDR2 ANQGSEA. The CDR3 consists of 15 residues. The CDR3 is CSAEGLGGNTGELFF. Here the CDR3 DNA reads TGCAGCGCCGAAGGGTTAGGGGGTAACACCGGGGAGCTGTTTTTT.

CDR3 sequence reads: CASRRDRSLGEQYF. The CDR3 DNA sequence: TGCGCCTCCAGACGGGACAGATCCTTGGGTGAGCAGTACTTC. The rearrangement joins TRBV5-1 to TRBJ2-7, with 7 bases identical to TRBD1. V lost 10 bases, J lost 7 bases, and 17 bases stayed unmatched. CDR1 and CDR2 from the germline V gene are SGHRS and YFSETQ. CDR3 length: 14 residues.

This clone was seen once. The gene calls are TRBV21-1 and TRBJ1-3; TRBD1 is the table's D call, not checked against the DNA. TRBV21-1 is shown as a pseudogene. The CDR3 is 15 amino acids. CDR3 region: CASSKEAGSGNTIYF. The CDR3 DNA is TGTGCCAGCAGCAAAGAAGCAGGGTCTGGAAACACCATATATTTT.

The V call is TRBV6-5, the J call TRBJ2-7; 7 nucleotides align to TRBD1. The ends lost 0 bases at V and 2 bases at J; junction bases unmatched: 4. Germline V gives CDR1 MNHEY, CDR2 SVGAGI. The CDR3 has 15 amino acids. CDR3 bases: TGTGCCAGCAGTTACTCAAGGGGGCCGACCTACGAGCAGTACTTC. It is translated as CASSYSRGPTYEQYF.

The J gene is TRBJ1-2, the V gene TRBV2; the match to TRBD1 covers 8 bases. Unmatched junction bases numbered 13, after V lost 6 bases and J lost 7 bases. The germline gives CDR1 SNHLY, CDR2 FYNNEI. The CDR3 has 15 amino acids. The CDR3 nucleotides are TGTGCCAGCAGCAGCCTACGACAGGGGCGGGGTGGCTACACCTTC. This translates into CASSSLRQGRGGYTF. Supplemented by reference TRBV2 and TRBJ1-2, the full variable domain reads EPEVTQTPSHQVTQMGQEVILRCVPISNHLYFYWYRQILGQKVEFLVSFYNNEISEKSEIFDDQFSVERPDGSNFTLKIRSTKLEDSAMYFCASSSLRQGRGGYTFGSGTRLTVV.

This clone has a single count. The chain joins TRBV19 to TRBJ2-7, with D perhaps matching TRBD1 (5 bases). This CDR3 comprises 14 residues. Per germline, CDR1 LNHDA and CDR2 SQIVND (reference sequence). V lost 4 bases and J lost 0, with 10 bases in between. Here the CDR3 reads CASSTPGLSYEQYF. DNA for the CDR3: TGTGCCAGTAGTACTCCAGGGCTCTCCTACGAGCAGTACTTC.

The genes are TRBV3-1 (or the pseudogene TRBV3-2) and TRBJ1-2; 8 bases map to TRBD1. Losses at the gene ends were 5 bases for V and 4 bases for J; bases not matched to a gene: 12. This CDR3 spans 16 amino acids. Germline V gene lookup returns CDR1 LGHDT and CDR2 YNNKEL (reference sequence). The CDR3, as DNA: TGTGCCAGCAGCTCAGCGCCCGGACAGGGTCTCTATGGCTACACCTTC. Residues: CASSSAPGQGLYGYTF.

This clone was seen more than once but under ten times. The V and J genes are TRBV19 and TRBJ1-1; 9 bases fit TRBD1. CDR3 length equals 14 residues. V shed 4 bases and J 4 bases; nucleotides not matched to a gene: 4. CDR1 and CDR2 from the germline V gene are LNHDA and SQIVND (reference sequence). The CDR3 DNA follows: TGTGCCAGTAGTACCGGACAGGGGTTCACTGAAGCTTTCTTT. Translation: CASSTGQGFTEAFF.

This clone showed up just once. This rearrangement joins TRBV5-5 to TRBJ2-5; 11 positions match TRBD1. Germline-derived CDR1 and CDR2 are SGHKS and YYEKEE (reference sequence). Unmatched junction bases numbered 3, after V lost 3 bases and J lost 5 bases. CDR3 length equals 14 residues. CDR3 in amino acids: CASSWTGGAETQYF. Written as DNA, the CDR3 is TGTGCCAGCAGCTGGACAGGGGGCGCTGAGACCCAGTACTTC.

The chain uses TRBV27 and TRBJ2-5; 7 nucleotides match TRBD2. The ends lost 8 bases at V and 1 base at J; junction bases unmatched: 10. In germline, CDR1 is MNHEY, CDR2 SMNVEV (reference sequence). The CDR3 extends over 15 amino acids. DNA for the CDR3: TGTGCCAGCCGGCTGCAGGGAGGGGTCCAAGAGACCCAGTACTTC. Protein product: CASRLQGGVQETQYF.